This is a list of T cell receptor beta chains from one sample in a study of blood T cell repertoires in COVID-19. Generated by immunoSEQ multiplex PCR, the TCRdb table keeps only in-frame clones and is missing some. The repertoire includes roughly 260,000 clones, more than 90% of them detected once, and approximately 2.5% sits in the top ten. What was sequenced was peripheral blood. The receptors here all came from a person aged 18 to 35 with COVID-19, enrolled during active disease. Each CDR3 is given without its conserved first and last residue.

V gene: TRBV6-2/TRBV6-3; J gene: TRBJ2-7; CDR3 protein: ASSYSSWVAVEPGEQY
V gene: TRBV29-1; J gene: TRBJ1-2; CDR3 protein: SVGTGVNYGYT
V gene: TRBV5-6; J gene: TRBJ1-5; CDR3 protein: ASSLGTGVDQPQH
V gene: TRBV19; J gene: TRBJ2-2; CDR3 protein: ASSAGQNTGELF
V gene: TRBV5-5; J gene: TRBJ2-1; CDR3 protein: ASTPLAGRVYNEQF
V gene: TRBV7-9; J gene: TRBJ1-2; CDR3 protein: ASTPTANYGYT
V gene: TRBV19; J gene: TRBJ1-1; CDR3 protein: ASSLRTGNTEAF
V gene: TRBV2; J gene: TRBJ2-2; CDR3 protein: ASSTGLLNTGELF
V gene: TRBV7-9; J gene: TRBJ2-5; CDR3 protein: ASSERGQGDQETQY
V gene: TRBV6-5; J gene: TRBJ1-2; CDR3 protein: ASRAGTGAYGYT
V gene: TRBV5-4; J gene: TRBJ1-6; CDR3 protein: ASSLGDTYNSPLH
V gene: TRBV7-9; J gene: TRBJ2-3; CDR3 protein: ASSYGAGTSEEY
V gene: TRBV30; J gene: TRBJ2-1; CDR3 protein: AWSVARGDNEQF
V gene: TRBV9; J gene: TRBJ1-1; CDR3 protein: ASSSSVNTEAF
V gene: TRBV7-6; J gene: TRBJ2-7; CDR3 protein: ASSVGLADFYEQY
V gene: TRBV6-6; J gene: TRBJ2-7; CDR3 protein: ASRRRQGASEQY
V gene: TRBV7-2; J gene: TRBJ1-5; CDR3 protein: ASSTDRVYQPQH
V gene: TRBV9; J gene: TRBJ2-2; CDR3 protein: ASSAQSNTGELF
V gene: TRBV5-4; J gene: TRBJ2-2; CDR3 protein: ASSLGNRDTGELF
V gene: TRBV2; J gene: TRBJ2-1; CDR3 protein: ASSEALEAPASYNEQF
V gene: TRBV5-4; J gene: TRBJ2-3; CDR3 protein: ASSYWGEREDTQY
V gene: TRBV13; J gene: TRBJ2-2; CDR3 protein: ASSAAGLAENTGELF
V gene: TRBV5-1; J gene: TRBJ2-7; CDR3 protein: ASTRTGSSYEQY
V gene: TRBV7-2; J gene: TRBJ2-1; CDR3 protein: ASSFSGLAGNEQF
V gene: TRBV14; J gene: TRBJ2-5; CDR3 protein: ASSQETSGSRETQY
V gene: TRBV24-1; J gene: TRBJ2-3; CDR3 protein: ATSSVVTDTQY
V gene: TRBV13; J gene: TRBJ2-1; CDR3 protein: ASSPTSGSFDEQF
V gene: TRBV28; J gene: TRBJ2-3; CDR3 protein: ASFSIPIAGGPGGQY
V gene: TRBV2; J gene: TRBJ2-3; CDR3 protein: ASSERATSTDTQY
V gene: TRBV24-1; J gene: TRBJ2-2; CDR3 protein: ATSDPGTRANTGELF
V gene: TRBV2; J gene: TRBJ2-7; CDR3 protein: ASTPPQGTSYEQY
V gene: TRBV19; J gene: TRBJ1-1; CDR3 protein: ASFLGTGGTEAF
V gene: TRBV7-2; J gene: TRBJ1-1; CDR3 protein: ASSLRVFNTEAF
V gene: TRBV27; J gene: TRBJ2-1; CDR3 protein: ASKQRNGQVASNEQF
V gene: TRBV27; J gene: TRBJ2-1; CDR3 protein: ASSLIASGGRGQF
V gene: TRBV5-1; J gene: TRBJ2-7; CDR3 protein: ASSRGRDSYEQY
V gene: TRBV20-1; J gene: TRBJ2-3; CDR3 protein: SASGDGVTDTQY
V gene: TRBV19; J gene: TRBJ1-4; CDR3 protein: ASSIDSLNEKLF